One sample yielded the 24 T cell receptor beta chains listed below, sequenced in a study of beta chain features in type 1 diabetes. Reverse transcribing all isolated RNA meant expressed TCRB transcripts were sequenced. Measured with immunoSEQ multiplex PCR; TCRdb has only the in-frame clones, and not every one. The sample consists of about 900,000 clones, roughly 15% of them appearing once. The specimen sequenced was naive CD4+ T cells from blood. These receptor sequences come from a woman younger than 35 in good health.

V and J are TRBV27 and TRBJ1-2; unclear D gene. The CDR3 totals 14 residues. Germline V lookup: CDR1 MNHEY, CDR2 SMNVEV (reference sequence). Trimming cost V 7 bases and J 8 bases, with 20 bases left between them. The CDR3 DNA reads as TGTGCCAGCACCCTGGAGGGTGGGCTGGGCGGCTACACCTTC. Its protein product is CASTLEGGLGGYTF.

Comment on this clone: The sample holds other DNA sequences that translate to the same CDR3. The rearrangement joins TRBV7-3 to TRBJ1-1; D unresolved. CDR1 is SGHTA, CDR2 FQGTGA, per germline. The length of the CDR3 is 13 residues. V lost 4 bases and J 1 base, leaving 7 bases between the germline ends. The DNA for the CDR3 is TGTGCCAGCAGCTCTAGCGGGAACACTGAAGCTTTCTTT. Encoded protein: CASSSSGNTEAFF.

The J gene is TRBJ2-2, the V gene TRBV7-3, with 9 bases aligning to TRBD2. There are 15 residues in the CDR3. Germline assignment: CDR1 SGHTA and CDR2 FQGTGA. The J segment lost 6 bases and the V segment lost 3 bases, leaving 5 bases of the junction unmatched. CDR3 bases: TGTGCCAGCAGCTTTATAGCGGGAGCGGCCGGGGAGCTGTTTTTT. As protein: CASSFIAGAAGELFF.

The chain joins TRBV6-5 to TRBJ2-2; 9 bases match TRBD1. With V trimmed by 8 bases and J by 5 bases, 6 bases remained unmatched. This CDR3 comprises 14 residues. Germline CDR1 is MNHEY and CDR2 is SVGAGI. The CDR3 reads CASYRGRWTGELFF. In DNA, the CDR3 is TGTGCCAGCTACAGGGGGCGGTGGACCGGGGAGCTGTTTTTT.

This clone was seen a handful of times. The gene calls are TRBV5-4 and TRBJ2-7; 9 bases match TRBD1. Germline values: CDR1 SGHNT, CDR2 YYREEE (reference sequence). V trimming: 5 bases; J trimming: 0 bases; junction bases outside the gene matches: 3. The CDR3 contains 14 residues. The CDR3 sequence: CASRKQGASYEQYF. CDR3 DNA: TGTGCCAGCAGGAAACAGGGGGCCTCCTACGAGCAGTACTTC. Full variable domain (outside the CDR3, taken from reference TRBV5-4 and TRBJ2-7): ETGVTQSPTHLIKTRGQQVTLRCSSQSGHNTVSWYQQALGQGPQFIFQYYREEENGRGNFPPRFSGLQFPNYSSELNVNALELDDSALYLCASRKQGASYEQYFGPGTRLTVT.

The CDR3 DNA is TGTGCCAGCAGCCAAGAGCTAAGTCTAGCGGGAGCAAGAACCGGGGAGCTGTTTTTT. Protein product: CASSQELSLAGARTGELFF. The chain couples TRBV4-2 to TRBJ2-2; 10 nucleotides match TRBD2. The CDR3 is made up of 19 amino acids. The trim removed 0 bases at V and 5 bases at J, leaving 12 bases unmatched. CDR1 is LGHNA and CDR2 is YNFKEQ in the germline V gene.

With respect to this clone: The sample contains more than one DNA sequence encoding this CDR3. The chain has TRBV28 and TRBJ2-7; 11 bases are a match to TRBD2. The CDR3 contains 15 residues. Germline V gene data show CDR1 as MDHEN and CDR2 as SYDVKM. V gave up 6 bases and J gave up 1 base; unmatched junction bases: 5. The CDR3 reads CASSSLAGGSYEQYF. The CDR3 DNA follows: TGTGCCAGCAGCTCGCTAGCGGGGGGTTCCTACGAGCAGTACTTC. Combining the CDR3 with reference TRBV28 and TRBJ2-7 gives the whole variable domain DVKVTQSSRYLVKRTGEKVFLECVQDMDHENMFWYRQDPGLGLRLIYFSYDVKMKEKGDIPEGYSVSREKKERFSLILESASTNQTSMYLCASSSLAGGSYEQYFGPGTRLTVT.

The rearrangement links TRBV11-1 to TRBJ2-3; 7 bases map to TRBD2. Germline lookup yields CDR1 SGHAT and CDR2 FQDESV (reference sequence). The CDR3 is 17 amino acids. The trim removed 3 bases at V and 2 bases at J, leaving 11 bases unmatched. CDR3 nucleotide sequence: TGTGCCAGCAGCTTTTCCGCGACTAGCCTAGACACAGATACGCAGTATTTT. It is translated as CASSFSATSLDTDTQYF.

The chain recombines TRBV7-9 with TRBJ2-1; the match to TRBD2 covers 13 bases. The germline CDR1 and CDR2 sequences are SEHNR and FQNEAQ (reference sequence). J was trimmed by 1 base and V by 4 bases; bases with no gene match: 4. The CDR3 has 17 amino acids. The CDR3, as DNA: TGTGCCAGCAGCTCGACTAGCGGGAGGACTTCCTACAATGAGCAGTTCTTC. It yields the protein CASSSTSGRTSYNEQFF.

The sample holds a few counts of this clone. The V call is TRBV28, the J call TRBJ2-5, with D possibly matching TRBD2 (5 bases). Trimming removed 7 bases from V and 5 bases from J, with 26 bases in between. Looked up from germline, CDR1 is MDHEN and CDR2 is SYDVKM. The CDR3 spans 17 residues. CDR3 loop: CASIPCPTATWEETQYF. For the CDR3, the DNA is TGTGCCAGCATCCCGTGCCCGACGGCCACATGGGAGGAGACCCAGTACTTC.

This clone was observed a few times. The chain employs TRBV19 and TRBJ2-3; 8 bases agree with TRBD2. This CDR3 has 16 amino acids. Germline CDR1 LNHDA, CDR2 SQIVND (reference sequence). Trimming cost V 3 bases and J 0 bases; bases outside gene matches: 5. CDR3 coding DNA: TGTGCCAGTAGTATCCGACTAGCGTCTAGCACAGATACGCAGTATTTT. Its translation: CASSIRLASSTDTQYF. The full variable domain, with the rest looked up from reference TRBV19 and TRBJ2-3, is DGGITQSPKYLFRKEGQNVTLSCEQNLNHDAMYWYRQDPGQGLRLIYYSQIVNDFQKGDIAEGYSVSREKKESFPLTVTSAQKNPTAFYLCASSIRLASSTDTQYFGPGTRLTVL.

There are a few counts of this clone. The genes are TRBV14 and TRBJ2-1; no clear D gene. Trimming took 2 bases from V and 9 from J, leaving 11 bases between them. CDR1 is SGHDN, CDR2 FVKESK, per germline. The CDR3 spans 13 residues. The CDR3 sequence is CASSQHRWSEQFF. The CDR3 DNA sequence: TGTGCCAGCAGCCAACACCGCTGGAGTGAGCAGTTCTTC.

V and J are TRBV13 and TRBJ1-1; tentatively, D is TRBD1 (5 bases). Germline V gene data show CDR1 as PRHDT and CDR2 as FYEKMQ (reference sequence). V lost 8 bases and J 3 bases, leaving 25 bases between the germline ends. There are 17 residues in the CDR3. The CDR3 protein is CASPKRGAGAWDTEAFF. The CDR3, as DNA: TGTGCCAGCCCAAAGAGGGGCGCGGGTGCGTGGGACACTGAAGCTTTCTTT.

This clone was seen at least ten times. This rearrangement joins TRBV7-2 to TRBJ2-1; D ambiguous. In germline, CDR1 is SGHTA, CDR2 FQGNSA. Between the trimmed V and J ends, which lost 0 bases and 10 bases, there was a span of 16 bases. The CDR3 extends over 15 amino acids. The CDR3 sequence is CASSLADSPFGEQFF. CDR3 DNA sequence: TGTGCCAGCAGCTTAGCAGACTCCCCATTCGGCGAGCAGTTCTTC.

The chain employs TRBV6-5 and TRBJ2-5; D may correspond to TRBD1 or TRBD2 (6 bases each). V was trimmed by 2 bases and J by 5 bases, leaving 12 bases between them. The V gene's germline CDR1 is MNHEY and CDR2 SVGAGI. The CDR3 loop spans 14 amino acids. In nucleotides, the CDR3 is TGTGCCAGCAGTTACCCAGGGGAGGTTGAGACCCAGTACTTC. Its translation: CASSYPGEVETQYF.

This clone was seen more than once but under ten times. The CDR3 region has the DNA TGTGCCAGCAGAAAGTGGGAGGGCCGGGAGACCCAGTACTTC. Residues: CASRKWEGRETQYF. The chain has TRBV13 and TRBJ2-5, with 7 bases that match TRBD2. The junction had 9 bases not matched to a gene; V was cut back by 6 bases and J by 5 bases. Germline V gene sequence: CDR1 PRHDT, CDR2 FYEKMQ (reference sequence). The CDR3 totals 14 residues.

The gene calls are TRBV27 and TRBJ2-1; TRBD1 matches 12 bases. CDR1 and CDR2 from the germline V gene are MNHEY and SMNVEV (reference sequence). This CDR3 is built from 15 residues. The V segment lost 5 bases and the J segment 8 bases; nucleotides outside the gene matches: 7. This CDR3 reads CASSLYRDRGHEQFF. In DNA, the CDR3 is TGTGCCAGCAGTCTGTACCGGGACAGGGGGCATGAGCAGTTCTTC.

This clone was counted between two and nine times. Other DNA sequences in this specimen translate into the identical CDR3. The chain recombines TRBV20-1 with TRBJ1-1; the D is unclear. The CDR3 extends over 10 amino acids. Germline V gene lookup returns CDR1 DFQATT and CDR2 SNEGSKA (reference sequence). Trimming stripped 6 bases from V and 2 bases from J, with 4 bases between. The CDR3 DNA follows: TGCAGTGCCCTCAACACTGAAGCTTTCTTT. Encoded protein: CSALNTEAFF.

Only a few counts were recorded for this clone. The chain has TRBV25-1 and TRBJ2-3; D is uncertain. The V gene's germline CDR1 is MGHDK and CDR2 SYGVNS. V shed 6 bases and J shed 0 bases, with 10 bases lying between them. The length of the CDR3 is 14 residues. This CDR3 is CASRDPSSTDTQYF. Written as DNA, the CDR3 is TGTGCCAGCAGAGATCCTTCAAGCACAGATACGCAGTATTTT.

This clone has only a few counts. The chain employs TRBV5-6 and TRBJ2-5, with TRBD1 as a possible D gene (6 bases). Per the germline V gene, CDR1 is SGHDT and CDR2 is YYEEEE. This CDR3 has 13 residues. Trimming removed 0 bases from V and 5 bases from J, with 8 bases in between. CDR3 region: CASSLVQGETQYF. CDR3 coding DNA: TGTGCCAGCAGCTTGGTTCAGGGGGAGACCCAGTACTTC.

The gene calls are TRBV7-9 and TRBJ1-1; perhaps TRBD1 as D (6 bases). This CDR3 region has 15 residues. Germline CDR1 reads SEHNR; CDR2 reads FQNEAQ (reference sequence). Trimming cost V 2 bases and J 1 base, with 11 bases left between them. CDR3 sequence: CASSLPQGPNTEAFF. Here the CDR3 DNA reads TGTGCCAGCAGCTTACCACAGGGACCGAACACTGAAGCTTTCTTT.

The table lists this clone with a few counts. The chain is built from TRBV9 and TRBJ2-1, with a tentative D call TRBD1 (5 bases). V lost 3 bases and J lost 3, with 10 bases in between. The CDR3 length is 14 residues. CDR1 and CDR2 (germline): SGDLS, YYNGEE. The DNA for the CDR3 is TGTGCCAGCAGCGGGACATACGGCTACAATGAGCAGTTCTTC. Amino acids: CASSGTYGYNEQFF.

This sequence joins TRBV7-9 and TRBJ2-1; TRBD2 aligns across 7 bases. Germline loops: CDR1 SEHNR, CDR2 FQNEAQ (reference sequence). V trimming: 4 bases; J trimming: 4 bases; junction bases outside the gene matches: 10. CDR3 length: 16 residues. The CDR3 bases are TGTGCCAGCAGCTCCGAACTAGCGAGACAGTACAATGAGCAGTTCTTC. It specifies CASSSELARQYNEQFF.

This sequence joins TRBV7-9 and TRBJ2-7, with D possibly TRBD1 on 6 matching bases. The V and J ends lost 1 base and 5 bases respectively, with 12 bases between them. The CDR3 has 14 amino acids. Looked up from germline, CDR1 is SEHNR and CDR2 is FQNEAQ (reference sequence). In nucleotides, the CDR3 is TGTGCCAGCAGCTTAGGTCAGGGGATCAACGAGCAGTACTTC. This encodes CASSLGQGINEQYF.